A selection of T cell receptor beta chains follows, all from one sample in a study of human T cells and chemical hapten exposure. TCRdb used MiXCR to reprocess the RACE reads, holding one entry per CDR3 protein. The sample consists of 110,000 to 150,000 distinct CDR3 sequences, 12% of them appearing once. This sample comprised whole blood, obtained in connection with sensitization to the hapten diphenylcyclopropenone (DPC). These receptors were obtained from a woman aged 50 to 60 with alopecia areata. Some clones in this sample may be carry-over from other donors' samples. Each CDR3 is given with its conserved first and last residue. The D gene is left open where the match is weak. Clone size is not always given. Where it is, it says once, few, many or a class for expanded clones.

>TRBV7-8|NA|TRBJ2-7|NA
CASSVASDFYEQYF
TGTGCCAGCAGCGTGGCTTCGGACTTCTACGAGCAGTACTTC
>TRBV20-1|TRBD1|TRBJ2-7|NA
CSARDSRESDRGRDEQYF
TGCAGTGCTAGAGATTCAAGGGAATCGGACAGGGGGCGCGACGAGCAGTACTTC
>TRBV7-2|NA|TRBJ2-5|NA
CASSSQVETQYF
TGTGCCAGCAGCTCTCAGGTGGAGACCCAGTACTTC
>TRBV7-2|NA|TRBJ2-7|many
CASSLSGLYEQYF
TGTGCCAGCAGCTTAAGCGGGCTCTACGAGCAGTACTTC
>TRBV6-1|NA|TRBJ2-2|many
CASSLQTVTQANTGELFF
TGTGCCAGCAGTCTCCAGACAGTTACGCAAGCGAACACCGGGGAGCTGTTTTTT
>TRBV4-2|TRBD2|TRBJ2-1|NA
CASSQEQGLARQQFF
TGTGCCAGCAGCCAAGAGCAAGGACTAGCGAGACAGCAGTTCTTC
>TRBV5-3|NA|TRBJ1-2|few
CARSLDGPHGYTF
TGTGCCAGAAGCTTGGATGGCCCCCATGGCTACACCTTC
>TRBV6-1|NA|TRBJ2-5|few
CASRRGGSSETQYF
TGTGCCAGCAGGAGGGGTGGAAGCTCAGAGACCCAGTACTTC
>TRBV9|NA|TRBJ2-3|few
CASSAGGGSDTQYF
TGTGCCAGCAGCGCCGGTGGGGGGTCAGATACGCAGTATTTT
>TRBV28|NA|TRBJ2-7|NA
CASSSISSYEQYF
TGTGCCAGCAGTTCGATTAGCTCCTACGAGCAGTACTTC
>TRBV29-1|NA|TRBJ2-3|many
CSASGPGMGTDTQYF
TGCAGCGCCTCAGGGCCGGGAATGGGGACAGATACGCAGTATTTT
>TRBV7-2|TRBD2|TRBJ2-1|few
CASIAGGGNEQFF
TGTGCCAGCATAGCGGGAGGGGGCAATGAGCAGTTCTTC
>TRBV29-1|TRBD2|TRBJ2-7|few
CSVEDGRGDEQYF
TGCAGCGTTGAAGATGGGCGGGGGGACGAGCAGTACTTC
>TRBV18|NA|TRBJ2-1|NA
CASSLNNNDGQFF
TGTGCCAGCTCACTAAACAACAATGATGGGCAGTTCTTC
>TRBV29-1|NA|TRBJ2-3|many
CSGRDSTQYF
TGCAGCGGGCGGGACAGTACGCAGTATTTT
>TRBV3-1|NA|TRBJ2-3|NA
CASSQRGSRADTQYF
TGTGCCAGCAGCCAACGCGGGTCCAGAGCAGATACGCAGTATTTT
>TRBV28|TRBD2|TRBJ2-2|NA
CASSLLAEMNTGELFF
TGTGCCAGCAGCCTACTAGCGGAAATGAACACCGGGGAGCTGTTTTTT
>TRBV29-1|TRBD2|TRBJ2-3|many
CSVARLAGASDTQYF
TGCAGCGTTGCCCGACTAGCGGGAGCCTCAGATACGCAGTATTTT
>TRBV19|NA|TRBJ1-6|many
CASSIGGDNSPLHF
TGTGCCAGTAGTATAGGGGGAGACAATTCACCCCTCCACTTT
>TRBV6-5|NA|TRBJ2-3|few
CASSYSNRFADTQYF
TGTGCCAGCAGTTACTCCAATCGTTTCGCAGATACGCAGTATTTT
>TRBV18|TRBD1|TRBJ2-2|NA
CASSRDRGDTGELFF
TGTGCCAGCTCACGGGACAGGGGAGACACCGGGGAGCTGTTTTTT
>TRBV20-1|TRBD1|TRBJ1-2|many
CSARESGQRVRYTF
TGCAGTGCTAGAGAATCGGGACAGCGGGTGCGCTACACCTTC
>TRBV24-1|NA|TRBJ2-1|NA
CATSDPDTTSSYNEQFF
TGTGCCACCAGTGACCCGGACACTACTAGCTCCTACAATGAGCAGTTCTTC
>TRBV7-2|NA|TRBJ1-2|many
CASSLAGSQTYGYTF
TGTGCCAGCAGCTTAGCCGGGAGTCAGACTTATGGCTACACCTTC
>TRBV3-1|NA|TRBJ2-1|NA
CASSPYGANEQFF
TGTGCCAGCAGCCCCTACGGGGCCAATGAGCAGTTCTTC
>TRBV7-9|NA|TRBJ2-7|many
CASSLGTVTYEQYF
TGTGCCAGCAGCTTAGGGACAGTTACCTACGAGCAGTACTTC
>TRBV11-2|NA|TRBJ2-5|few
CASSSSGLYQETQYF
TGTGCCAGCAGCTCCTCAGGGTTGTACCAAGAGACCCAGTACTTC
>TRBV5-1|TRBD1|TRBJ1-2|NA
CASSLGQGGYGYTF
TGCGCCAGCAGCCTGGGACAGGGGGGCTATGGCTACACCTTC
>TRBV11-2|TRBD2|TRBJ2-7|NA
CASSLGLAGTLEQYF
TGTGCCAGCAGCTTAGGACTAGCGGGAACCCTCGAGCAGTACTTC
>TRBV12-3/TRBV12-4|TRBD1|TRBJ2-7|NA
CASSLGDRGNEQYF
TGTGCCAGCAGTTTGGGAGACAGGGGGAACGAGCAGTACTTC
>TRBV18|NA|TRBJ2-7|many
CASSPTRTTSEQYF
TGTGCCAGCTCACCCACGAGGACTACGAGCGAGCAGTACTTC
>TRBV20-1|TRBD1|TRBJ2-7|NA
CSARLGQGAREQYF
TGCAGTGCTAGATTGGGACAGGGAGCACGCGAGCAGTACTTC
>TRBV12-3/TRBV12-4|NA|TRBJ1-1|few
CASRPDANTEAFF
TGTGCCAGCAGGCCCGACGCGAACACTGAAGCTTTCTTT
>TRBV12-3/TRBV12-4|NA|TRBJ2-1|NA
CASSYQGTWEQFF
TGTGCCAGCAGTTATCAGGGGACGTGGGAGCAGTTCTTC
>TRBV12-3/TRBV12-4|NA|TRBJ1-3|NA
CASSLAGGNTIYF
TGTGCCAGCAGTTTGGCAGGCGGAAACACCATATATTTT
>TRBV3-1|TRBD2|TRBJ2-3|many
CASSQTRTSGRSTDTQYF
TGTGCCAGCAGCCAAACCAGGACTAGCGGGAGGAGCACAGATACGCAGTATTTT
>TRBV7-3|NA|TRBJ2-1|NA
CASSSQGTLNNEQFF
TGTGCCAGCAGCTCCCAAGGGACTTTGAACAATGAGCAGTTCTTC
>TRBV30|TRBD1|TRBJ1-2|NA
CAQDRGPGYTF
TGTGCCCAAGACAGGGGGCCAGGCTACACCTTC
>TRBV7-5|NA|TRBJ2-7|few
CISVPERDRLVYEQYF
NA
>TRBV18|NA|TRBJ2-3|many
CASSTDGTDTQYF
TGTGCCAGCTCTACGGACGGAACAGATACGCAGTATTTT
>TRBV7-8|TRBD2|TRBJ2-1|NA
CASSLELAGMYNEQFF
TGTGCCAGCAGCTTAGAGTTAGCGGGAATGTACAATGAGCAGTTCTTC
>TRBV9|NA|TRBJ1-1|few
CASSPGRGGSTEAFF
TGTGCCAGCAGCCCAGGGAGGGGCGGGAGCACTGAAGCTTTCTTT
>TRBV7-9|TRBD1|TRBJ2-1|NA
CASSRTGFAVNNEQFF
TGTGCCAGCAGCCGGACAGGGTTTGCGGTAAACAATGAGCAGTTCTTC
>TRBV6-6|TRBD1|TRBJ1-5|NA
CASSTGQDNGNQPQHF
TGTGCCAGCAGTACAGGACAGGACAATGGCAATCAGCCCCAGCATTTT
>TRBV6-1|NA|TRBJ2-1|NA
CASSESDFTEQFF
TGTGCCAGCAGTGAGTCGGATTTCACTGAGCAGTTCTTC
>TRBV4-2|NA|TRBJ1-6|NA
CASSQVGGDGNSPLHF
TGTGCCAGCAGCCAAGTAGGAGGGGACGGTAATTCACCCCTCCACTTT
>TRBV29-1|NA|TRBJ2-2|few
CSVESRWGRGANTGELFF
TGCAGCGTTGAGAGTCGGTGGGGCAGGGGCGCGAACACCGGGGAGCTGTTTTTT
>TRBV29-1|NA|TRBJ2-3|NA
CSLEGADTQYF
TGCAGCTTAGAGGGGGCAGATACGCAGTATTTT
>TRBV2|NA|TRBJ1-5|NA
CASSEMGRQPQHF
TGTGCCAGCAGTGAAATGGGGCGTCAGCCCCAGCATTTT
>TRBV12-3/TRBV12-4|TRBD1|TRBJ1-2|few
CASSKLQGGNYGYTF
TGTGCCAGCAGCAAGCTACAGGGGGGGAACTATGGCTACACCTTC
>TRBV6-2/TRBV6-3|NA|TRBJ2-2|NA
CASTPIHRSYPGELFF
TGTGCCAGCACACCAATACACCGGAGCTACCCCGGGGAGCTGTTTTTT
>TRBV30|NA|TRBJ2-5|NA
CAWSARRETQYF
TGTGCCTGGAGTGCTCGGCGGGAGACCCAGTACTTC
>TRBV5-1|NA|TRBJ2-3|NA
CASWAGDVTDTQYF
TGCGCCAGCTGGGCCGGAGATGTCACAGATACGCAGTATTTT
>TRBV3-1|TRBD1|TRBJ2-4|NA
CASSRRQGAAKNIQYF
TGTGCCAGCAGCCGCAGACAGGGGGCGGCCAAAAACATTCAGTACTTC
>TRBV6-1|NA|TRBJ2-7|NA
CASSEVVGGNYEQYF
TGTGCCAGCAGTGAAGTGGTGGGAGGTAACTACGAGCAGTACTTC
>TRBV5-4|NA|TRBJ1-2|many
CASSFPRVDYGYTF
TGTGCCAGCAGCTTCCCCAGGGTGGACTATGGCTACACCTTC
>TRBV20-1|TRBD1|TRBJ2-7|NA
CSAREGQGRSEQYF
TGCAGTGCTAGAGAAGGACAGGGCAGGAGCGAGCAGTACTTC